This TCR beta chain was identified during a study of blood T cell repertoires in COVID-19. This clone occurred a few times. Produced via immunoSEQ multiplex PCR; TCRdb's table is partial and in-frame only. The table lists about 63,000 clones, 76% of them singletons. The germline V gene has CDR1 MGHDK and CDR2 SYGVNS. This CDR3 comprises 14 residues. Trimming pared 5 bases from V and 10 bases from J, leaving 18 bases between. The TCR comes from a woman older than 75 with acute or convalescent COVID-19. The V gene is TRBV25-1, the J gene TRBJ2-1; TRBD1 is a possible D gene (6 bases). The sequencing input was peripheral blood. CDR3 residues: CASSSLQGYREQFF. DNA for the CDR3: TGTGCCAGCAGTTCCCTACAGGGCTACAGGGAGCAGTTCTTC.